These 15 T cell receptor beta chains were sequenced from one sample in a study of T cells in localized non-small cell lung cancer. Sequencing used immunoSEQ multiplex PCR; TCRdb keeps in-frame clones, though not all of them. The table includes about 13,000 clones, roughly 27% detected once. Material: lung tumor tissue, obtained before any cancer treatment. These receptors were collected from a female donor over 55 with stage I lung adenocarcinoma.

V gene TRBV19 combines with J gene TRBJ1-4, with unresolved D. CDR3 length: 14 residues. V was trimmed by 6 bases and J by 4 bases, leaving 12 bases between them. Germline loops: CDR1 LNHDA, CDR2 SQIVND (reference sequence). As DNA, the CDR3 is TGTGCCAGTAGAATTTCGGTGGGTAATGAAAAACTGTTTTTT. This translates into CASRISVGNEKLFF.

The rearrangement links TRBV12-2 to TRBJ2-7; TRBD1, the table's D call, was not compared with the DNA. TRBV12-2 is a known pseudogene. This CDR3 region has 15 residues. DNA for the CDR3: TGTGCCGGAACATTAGACAGGACCCCTGTCTACGAGCAGTACTTC. Residues: CAGTLDRTPVYEQYF.

The CDR3 reads CASSLTSGGSYNEQFF. The CDR3 region has the DNA TGTGCCAGCAGTTTAACTAGCGGGGGCTCCTACAATGAGCAGTTCTTC. The chain has TRBV28 and TRBJ2-1; 11 positions agree with TRBD2. CDR1 and CDR2 (germline): MDHEN, SYDVKM. V gave up 2 bases and J gave up 0 bases; unmatched junction bases: 0. The CDR3 loop spans 16 amino acids. The full variable domain, rest sourced from reference TRBV28 and TRBJ2-1, is DVKVTQSSRYLVKRTGEKVFLECVQDMDHENMFWYRQDPGLGLRLIYFSYDVKMKEKGDIPEGYSVSREKKERFSLILESASTNQTSMYLCASSLTSGGSYNEQFFGPGTRLTVL.

The sample holds a few counts of this clone. The CDR3 nucleotides read TGCGCCAGCAGCTTGGAGACAGCCACTGAAGCTTTCTTT. Amino acid sequence: CASSLETATEAFF. This chain uses TRBV23-1 with TRBJ1-1; D may be TRBD1 (5 bases). TRBV23-1 carries the ORF label, with uncertain function. Trimming left V 6 bases short and J 4 bases short, with 12 bases between. The CDR3 has 13 amino acids.

The rearrangement links TRBV12-5 to TRBJ2-1; D not resolved. CDR3 size: 15 residues. Germline values: CDR1 LGHNT, CDR2 FRNRAP. V shed 1 base and J shed 10 bases, with 17 bases lying between them. Here the CDR3 DNA reads TGTGCTAGTGGTTTGGACCCAGTGGGTCCTTGGGAGCAGTTCTTC. This codes for CASGLDPVGPWEQFF.

This clone has only a few counts. At one boundary the junction diverges from the germline segment, which might be a read error. The chain carries TRBV6-8 and TRBJ2-1, with 13 bases matching TRBD2. The germline V gene encodes CDR1 MNHGY and CDR2 SAAAGT. The CDR3 is 17 amino acids. The CDR3 nucleotides read TGTGCCAGCAGTGACTCCTGGACTAGCGGGAGCCCGAATGAGCAGTTCTTC. This sequence encodes CASSDSWTSGSPNEQFF.

This clone was recorded only once. The chain couples TRBV10-2 to TRBJ2-3; D ambiguous. CDR3 length: 12 residues. Trimming cost V 5 bases and J 2 bases, with 5 bases left between them. Germline CDR1 is WSHSY and CDR2 is SAAADI. CDR3 residues: CASSQNTDTQYF. The CDR3 DNA reads as TGCGCCAGCAGTCAGAACACAGATACGCAGTATTTT.

By sample share, this clone is large. The chain carries TRBV14 and TRBJ2-7, with 7 bases fitting TRBD1. The CDR3 is made up of 12 amino acids. The V gene's germline CDR1 is SGHDN and CDR2 FVKESK. V lost 6 bases to trimming and J lost 6 bases; unmatched junction nucleotides: 5. For the CDR3, the DNA is TGTGCCAGCAGTCTAGACAGGGTCGAGCAGTACTTC. This codes for CASSLDRVEQYF.

This clone was found many times. The chain links TRBV11-3 to TRBJ1-6; D possibly corresponds to TRBD1 (6 bases). The length of the CDR3 is 19 residues. V lost 5 bases, J lost 9 bases, and 29 bases lay in between. Germline CDR1 is SGHNT and CDR2 is YENEEA. Here the CDR3 reads CASSEGSWGLTRGGSPLHF. CDR3 in DNA: TGTGCCAGCAGCGAGGGATCCTGGGGGCTAACCAGGGGAGGTTCACCCCTCCACTTT.

This clone came up a few times. The V call is TRBV29-1, the J call TRBJ1-2, with D hard to call. The germline V gene encodes CDR1 SQVTM and CDR2 ANQGSEA. V lost 4 bases to trimming and J lost 6 bases, with 12 bases between them. This CDR3 contains 12 residues. The CDR3 spells CSVGTIGHGYTF. CDR3 DNA sequence: TGCAGCGTTGGGACCATAGGCCATGGCTACACCTTC.

This clone has only one observation. DNA of the CDR3: TGTGCCTGGGGGACTAGCGGGGGTAAGCGGTTCTTC. It yields the protein CAWGTSGGKRFF. This chain connects TRBV30 to TRBJ2-1; TRBD2 matches at 14 bases. CDR1 is GTSNPN and CDR2 is SVGIG in the germline V gene (reference sequence). This CDR3 has 12 amino acids. V dropped 5 bases and J dropped 15; count of bases not matched to a gene: 6.

This clone showed up many times. V and J are TRBV11-3 and TRBJ1-1; D is ambiguous. V gave up 2 bases and J gave up 4 bases, with 11 bases separating them. CDR3 length: 14 residues. CDR1 is SGHNT and CDR2 is YENEEA in the germline V gene. DNA for the CDR3: TGTGCCAGCAGCTTACAAGTTTATAGCACTGAAGCTTTCTTT. Residues: CASSLQVYSTEAFF.

This chain connects TRBV15 to TRBJ1-1, with D perhaps TRBD1 (5 bases). V lost 1 base, J lost 3 bases, and 9 bases lay in between. Per germline, CDR1 LNHNV and CDR2 YYDKDF (reference sequence). The CDR3 is 14 residues long. CDR3 nucleotides: TGTGCCACCAGCAGAGGGGGGGGAGACACTGAAGCTTTCTTT. It yields the protein CATSRGGGDTEAFF.

This rearrangement joins TRBV19 to TRBJ2-7; possible D gene TRBD1, 6 bases. The V end lost 3 bases, the J end lost 6 bases, and 15 bases lay between the germline ends. The germline V gene has CDR1 LNHDA and CDR2 SQIVND (reference sequence). The CDR3 runs to 14 residues. This CDR3 reads CASSMSRGLAEQYF. The CDR3 DNA is TGTGCCAGTAGTATGTCCAGGGGCCTGGCCGAGCAGTACTTC. Together with reference TRBV19 and TRBJ2-7, the CDR3 gives the full variable domain: DGGITQSPKYLFRKEGQNVTLSCEQNLNHDAMYWYRQDPGQGLRLIYYSQIVNDFQKGDIAEGYSVSREKKESFPLTVTSAQKNPTAFYLCASSMSRGLAEQYFGPGTRLTVT.

This clone was seen many times. This chain links TRBV9 with TRBJ2-5, with TRBD1 as a possible D gene (6 bases). This CDR3 has 14 amino acids. Trimming removed 0 bases at V and 1 base at J, with 7 bases between. The V gene's germline CDR1 is SGDLS and CDR2 YYNGEE. The CDR3 sequence: CASSVAQGQETQYF. Here the CDR3 DNA reads TGTGCCAGCAGCGTAGCACAGGGCCAAGAGACCCAGTACTTC.